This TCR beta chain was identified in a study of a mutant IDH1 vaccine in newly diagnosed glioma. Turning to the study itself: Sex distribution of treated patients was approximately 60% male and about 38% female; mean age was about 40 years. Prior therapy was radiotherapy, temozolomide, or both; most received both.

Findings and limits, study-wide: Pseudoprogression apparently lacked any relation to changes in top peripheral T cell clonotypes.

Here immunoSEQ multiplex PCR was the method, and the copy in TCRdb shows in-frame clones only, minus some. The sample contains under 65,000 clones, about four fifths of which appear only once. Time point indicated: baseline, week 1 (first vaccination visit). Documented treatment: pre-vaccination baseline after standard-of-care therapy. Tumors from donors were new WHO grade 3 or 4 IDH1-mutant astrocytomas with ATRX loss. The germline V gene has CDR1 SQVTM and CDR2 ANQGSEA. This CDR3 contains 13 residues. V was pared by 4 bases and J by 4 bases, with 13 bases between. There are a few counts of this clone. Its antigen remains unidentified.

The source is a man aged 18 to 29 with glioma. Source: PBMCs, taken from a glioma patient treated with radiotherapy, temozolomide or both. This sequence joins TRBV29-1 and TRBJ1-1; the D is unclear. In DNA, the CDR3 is TGCAGCGTTGGGGTACCAAGTATCACTGAAGCTTTCTTT. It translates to CSVGVPSITEAFF. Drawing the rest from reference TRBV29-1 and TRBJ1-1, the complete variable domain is SAVISQKPSRDICQRGTSLTIQCQVDSQVTMMFWYRQQPGQSLTLIATANQGSEATYESGFVIDKFPISRPNLTFSTLTVSNMSPEDSSIYLCSVGVPSITEAFFGQGTRLTVV.